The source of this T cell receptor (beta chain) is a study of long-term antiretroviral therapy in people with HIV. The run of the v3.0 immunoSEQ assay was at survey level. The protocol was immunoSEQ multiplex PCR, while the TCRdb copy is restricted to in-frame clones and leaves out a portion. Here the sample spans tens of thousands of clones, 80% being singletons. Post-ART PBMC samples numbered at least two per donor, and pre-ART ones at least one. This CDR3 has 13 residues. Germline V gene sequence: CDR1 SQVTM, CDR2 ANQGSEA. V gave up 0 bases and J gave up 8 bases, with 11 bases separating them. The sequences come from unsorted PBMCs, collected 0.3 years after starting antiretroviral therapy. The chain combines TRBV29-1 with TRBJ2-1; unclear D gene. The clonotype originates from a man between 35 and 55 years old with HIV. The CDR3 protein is CSVEDWPRDEQFF. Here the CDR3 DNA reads TGCAGCGTTGAAGATTGGCCCCGGGATGAGCAGTTCTTC.